This TCR beta chain is from a study of blood T cell repertoires in COVID-19. At the level of the study: Collection of acute and convalescent COVID-19 samples took place in the United States, Italy and Spain.

In the authors' methods: Estimation of nucleated cell counts relied on the amplification of reference gene primers. Profiling relied on immunoSEQ multiplex PCR, and the TCRdb table lists in-frame clones only, not all of them. The DNA was the basis for D and trimming; V, J and clone size are from that table. This table holds 140,000 to 150,000 clones, around four fifths found once. The length of the CDR3 is 14 residues. Looked up from germline, CDR1 is SGHRS and CDR2 is YFSETQ. V dropped 1 base and J dropped 8; count of bases not matched to a gene: 4. In assigning cohorts, the study relied on participant-reported clinical history.

The chain carries TRBV5-1 and TRBJ2-1; 9 nucleotides line up with TRBD1. The source is a woman in her 40s who had recovered from COVID-19. What was sequenced was PBMCs or T cells enriched from blood (not recorded which). CDR3 loop: CASSLRTGVDEQFF. The CDR3 bases are TGCGCCAGCAGCTTGAGGACAGGGGTCGATGAGCAGTTCTTC. The variable domain in full, completed from reference TRBV5-1 and TRBJ2-1, reads KAGVTQTPRYLIKTRGQQVTLSCSPISGHRSVSWYQQTPGQGLQFLFEYFSETQRNKGNFPGRFSGRQFSNSRSEMNVSTLELGDSALYLCASSLRTGVDEQFFGPGTRLTVL.